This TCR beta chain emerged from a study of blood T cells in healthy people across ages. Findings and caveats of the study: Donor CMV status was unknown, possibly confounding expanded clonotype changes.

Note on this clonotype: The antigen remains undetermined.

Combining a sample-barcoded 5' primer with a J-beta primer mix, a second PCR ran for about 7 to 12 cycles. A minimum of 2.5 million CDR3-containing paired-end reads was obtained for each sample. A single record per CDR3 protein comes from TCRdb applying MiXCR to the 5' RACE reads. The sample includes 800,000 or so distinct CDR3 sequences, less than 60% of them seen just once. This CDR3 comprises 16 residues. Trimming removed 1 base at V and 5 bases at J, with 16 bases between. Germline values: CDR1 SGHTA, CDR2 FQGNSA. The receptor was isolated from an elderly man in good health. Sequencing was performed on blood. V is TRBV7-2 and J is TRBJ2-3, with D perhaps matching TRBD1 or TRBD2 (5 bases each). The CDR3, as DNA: TGTGCCAGCAGCTTAGTAGACGGGACGACCGGAGATACGCAGTATTTT. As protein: CASSLVDGTTGDTQYF.